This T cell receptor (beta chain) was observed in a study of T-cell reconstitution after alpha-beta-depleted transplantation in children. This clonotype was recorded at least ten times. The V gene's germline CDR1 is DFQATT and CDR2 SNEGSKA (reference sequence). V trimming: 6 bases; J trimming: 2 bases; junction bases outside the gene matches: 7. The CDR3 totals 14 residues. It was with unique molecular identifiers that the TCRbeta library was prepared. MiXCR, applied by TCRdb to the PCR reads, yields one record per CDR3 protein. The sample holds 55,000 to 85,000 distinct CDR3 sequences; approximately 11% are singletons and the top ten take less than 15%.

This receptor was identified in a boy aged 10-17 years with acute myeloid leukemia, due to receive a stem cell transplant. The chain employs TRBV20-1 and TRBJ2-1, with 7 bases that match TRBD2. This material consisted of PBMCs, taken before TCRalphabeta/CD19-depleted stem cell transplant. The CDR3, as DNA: TGCAGTGCGGCCCTTAGCGGGCCCTACAATGAGCAGTTCTTC. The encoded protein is CSAALSGPYNEQFF.